The 23 T cell receptor beta chains in this list originate from one sample, sequenced in a study of cytomegalovirus exposure and HLA in healthy donors. Both 60 Vbeta primers and 13 Jbeta primers went into the PCR. Profiled with immunoSEQ multiplex PCR; TCRdb holds only in-frame clones, not every one. The sample has just over 200,000 clones, 55% to 75% seen once. Sequenced input: PBMCs. These receptors all come from a middle-aged man in good health and CMV-seropositive.

This clone has only a few counts. The chain couples TRBV2 to TRBJ2-7; 8 nucleotides match TRBD1. This CDR3 has 13 residues. Trimming at V came to 4 bases and at J to 6 bases, leaving 5 bases not matched to a gene. Germline CDR1 is SNHLY and CDR2 is FYNNEI. The CDR3 protein is CASSGTGLGEQYF. CDR3 bases: TGTGCCAGCAGTGGGACAGGGTTAGGCGAGCAGTACTTC.

The table lists this clone with a count of one. The gene calls are TRBV5-1 and TRBJ2-6, with TRBD1 matching over 10 bases. Germline V gives CDR1 SGHRS, CDR2 YFSETQ. J gave up 1 base and V 0 bases, and 4 bases lay outside the gene matches. The CDR3 runs to 18 residues. The CDR3 reads CASSLVGQGVSGANVLTF. The CDR3 DNA sequence: TGCGCCAGCAGCTTGGTTGGACAGGGGGTTTCTGGGGCCAACGTCCTGACTTTC. The full variable domain, completed using reference TRBV5-1 and TRBJ2-6, is KAGVTQTPRYLIKTRGQQVTLSCSPISGHRSVSWYQQTPGQGLQFLFEYFSETQRNKGNFPGRFSGRQFSNSRSEMNVSTLELGDSALYLCASSLVGQGVSGANVLTFGAGSRLTVL.

This rearrangement joins TRBV7-8 to TRBJ1-2, with 8 bases fitting TRBD1. The germline V gene has CDR1 SGHVS and CDR2 FQNEAQ. The CDR3 is 15 residues long. V lost 4 bases to trimming and J lost 8 bases; unmatched junction nucleotides: 12. The CDR3 coding sequence is TGTGCCAGCAGCTACCTCGGACAGGGCCCGGGGGGCTACACCTTC. This codes for CASSYLGQGPGGYTF.

V usage is TRBV7-2 and J usage is TRBJ2-2, with 11 positions matching TRBD1. Looked up from germline, CDR1 is SGHTA and CDR2 is FQGNSA. V lost 5 bases, J lost 7 bases, and 12 bases stayed unmatched. The CDR3 has 17 amino acids. CDR3 sequence: CASSVNPGTGGRGELFF. The DNA for the CDR3 is TGTGCCAGCAGCGTAAATCCCGGGACAGGGGGACGCGGGGAGCTGTTTTTT.

V is TRBV5-1 and J is TRBJ1-1; TRBD1 aligns across 8 bases. Unmatched junction bases numbered 8, after V lost 2 bases and J lost 5 bases. The CDR3 extends over 15 amino acids. In germline, CDR1 is SGHRS, CDR2 YFSETQ. The CDR3 reads CASSLSGTGKTEAFF. In nucleotides, the CDR3 is TGCGCCAGCAGCTTAAGTGGGACAGGAAAGACTGAAGCTTTCTTT.

This rearrangement joins TRBV7-9 to TRBJ1-1, with D possibly matching TRBD1 (5 bases). Trimming left V 2 bases short and J 1 base short, with 8 bases between. The germline CDR1 and CDR2 sequences are SEHNR and FQNEAQ (reference sequence). The CDR3 totals 14 residues. The CDR3 DNA is TGTGCCAGCAGCTTATGGGGGGGGAACACTGAAGCTTTCTTT. Its protein is CASSLWGGNTEAFF.

Note on this clone: One end of the junction fails to match germline, which may point to a read error. The gene calls are TRBV7-9 and TRBJ2-3, with 9 bases identical to TRBD1. From germline, CDR1 is SEHNR and CDR2 FQNEAQ (reference sequence). The CDR3 totals 16 residues. The DNA for the CDR3 is TGTTCCAGCAGCCCTGGACAGGGGACCAGCCCAGATACGCAGTATTTT. Translation: CSSSPGQGTSPDTQYF.

The J gene is TRBJ2-5, the V gene TRBV29-1; TRBD1 might be the D (5 bases). The germline V gene encodes CDR1 SQVTM and CDR2 ANQGSEA. The CDR3 spans 12 residues. Trimming shortened V by 6 bases and J by 4 bases, and 12 bases separated the two germline ends. The CDR3 here is CSVGRLGETQYF. CDR3 bases: TGCAGCGTGGGGCGTCTCGGAGAGACCCAGTACTTC. The whole variable domain, filled in from reference TRBV29-1 and TRBJ2-5, reads SAVISQKPSRDICQRGTSLTIQCQVDSQVTMMFWYRQQPGQSLTLIATANQGSEATYESGFVIDKFPISRPNLTFSTLTVSNMSPEDSSIYLCSVGRLGETQYFGPGTRLLVL.

The chain joins TRBV27 to TRBJ1-1; tentatively, D is TRBD1 (6 bases). With 8 bases removed from V and 8 bases from J, the gap between germline ends came to 15 bases. CDR1 MNHEY and CDR2 SMNVEV come from the germline V gene (reference sequence). CDR3 length: 12 residues. CDR3 loop: CASGRGAAEAFF. As DNA, the CDR3 is TGTGCCAGCGGGAGGGGGGCGGCGGAAGCTTTCTTT.

The chain combines TRBV5-4 with TRBJ2-3; TRBD2 agrees at 8 bases. V gave up 0 bases and J gave up 0 bases; unmatched junction bases: 9. This CDR3 has 18 residues. In germline, CDR1 is SGHNT, CDR2 YYREEE (reference sequence). The DNA of the CDR3 is TGTGCCAGCAGCTTGGCGCTTGGCGGGGGGCATAGCACAGATACGCAGTATTTT. Translating gives CASSLALGGGHSTDTQYF.

The J gene is TRBJ2-1, the V gene TRBV7-8, with 9 positions matching TRBD2. The CDR3 has 12 residues. Germline V gene lookup returns CDR1 SGHVS and CDR2 FQNEAQ. V trimming: 5 bases; J trimming: 16 bases; junction bases outside the gene matches: 9. The CDR3: CASSPRSGSQFF. In nucleotides, the CDR3 is TGTGCCAGCAGCCCGCGTAGCGGGAGCCAATTCTTC. Full variable domain (missing parts from reference TRBV7-8 and TRBJ2-1): GAGVSQSPRYKVAKRGQDVALRCDPISGHVSLFWYQQALGQGPEFLTYFQNEAQLDKSGLPSDRFFAERPEGSVSTLKIQRTQQEDSAVYLCASSPRSGSQFFGPGTRLTVL.

The chain carries TRBV7-2 and TRBJ2-3; a weak D match, TRBD2 (6 bases). Germline lookup yields CDR1 SGHTA and CDR2 FQGNSA. Trimming left V 1 base short and J 0 bases short, with 11 bases between. CDR3 length: 16 amino acids. CDR3 amino acids: CASSLVVGTSTDTQYF. The CDR3 DNA follows: TGTGCCAGCAGCTTAGTAGTGGGGACTAGCACAGATACGCAGTATTTT.

The count of this clone is one. The chain carries TRBV29-1 and TRBJ2-5; D gene ambiguous. CDR1 and CDR2 (germline): SQVTM, ANQGSEA. The length of the CDR3 is 12 residues. V shed 5 bases and J shed 4 bases, with 11 bases lying between them. CDR3 amino acids: CSVLLGGETQYF. For the CDR3, the DNA is TGCAGCGTTCTTTTAGGCGGAGAGACCCAGTACTTC.

This clone was detected a few times. The J gene is TRBJ2-1, the V gene TRBV6-5; possibly TRBD1 for D (5 bases). CDR3 length equals 11 residues. Germline V CDR1 and CDR2: MNHEY, SVGAGI. With 4 bases removed from V and 11 bases from J, the gap between germline ends came to 9 bases. Written as DNA, the CDR3 is TGTGCCAGCAGTTCGGCAGGGCAGCAGTTCTTC. It encodes CASSSAGQQFF.

The J gene is TRBJ2-4, the V gene TRBV5-4; 9 bases fit TRBD1. Losses at the gene ends were 3 bases for V and 4 bases for J; bases not matched to a gene: 2. This CDR3 is 14 amino acids long. Germline lookup yields CDR1 SGHNT and CDR2 YYREEE (reference sequence). The CDR3, as DNA: TGTGCCAGCAGCTCGGGACAGGGTAAAAACATTCAGTACTTC. Translating it yields CASSSGQGKNIQYF. Combining the CDR3 with reference TRBV5-4 and TRBJ2-4 gives the whole variable domain ETGVTQSPTHLIKTRGQQVTLRCSSQSGHNTVSWYQQALGQGPQFIFQYYREEENGRGNFPPRFSGLQFPNYSSELNVNALELDDSALYLCASSSGQGKNIQYFGAGTRLSVL.

The rearrangement links TRBV12-5 to TRBJ1-1; a possible D gene is TRBD1 (5 bases). V was clipped by 5 bases and J by 4 bases, with 8 bases between them. This CDR3 has 12 residues. The germline CDR1 and CDR2 sequences are LGHNT and FRNRAP. The CDR3 loop is CASGATGTEAFF. In DNA, the CDR3 is TGTGCTAGTGGTGCCACAGGCACTGAAGCTTTCTTT. The variable domain in full, with the rest retrieved from reference TRBV12-5 and TRBJ1-1, is DARVTQTPRHKVTEMGQEVTMRCQPILGHNTVFWYRQTMMQGLELLAYFRNRAPLDDSGMPKDRFSAEMPDATLATLKIQPSEPRDSAVYFCASGATGTEAFFGQGTRLTVV.

The CDR3 region is CASSLAGGIYEQYF. Written as DNA, the CDR3 is TGTGCCAGCAGTCTAGCGGGGGGGATCTACGAGCAGTACTTC. The chain uses TRBV6-6 and TRBJ2-7; 12 bases align to TRBD2. V lost 5 bases and J lost 3; bases outside the gene matches: 2. Germline CDR1 reads MNHNY; CDR2 reads SVGAGI (reference sequence). This CDR3 is 14 amino acids long.

The chain recombines TRBV28 with TRBJ2-5, with a weak D call TRBD2 (5 bases). The V gene lost 2 bases and the J gene lost 7 bases, with 11 bases spanning the gap. Per germline, CDR1 MDHEN and CDR2 SYDVKM. This CDR3 contains 13 residues. The chain's CDR3 is CASSLVRVGTQYF. As DNA, the CDR3 is TGTGCCAGCAGTTTAGTGAGGGTTGGGACCCAGTACTTC.

This chain links TRBV5-1 with TRBJ1-1; possibly TRBD1 for D (5 bases). V was trimmed by 0 bases and J by 3 bases, leaving 12 bases between them. CDR1 and CDR2 from the germline V gene are SGHRS and YFSETQ. This CDR3 is built from 15 residues. In DNA form, the CDR3 reads TGCGCCAGCAGCTTGGAAAGTACGGGGGACACTGAAGCTTTCTTT. Translated: CASSLESTGDTEAFF.

This clone was picked up a small number of times. The chain joins TRBV27 to TRBJ1-5; a weak D match, TRBD1 (6 bases). CDR1 is MNHEY and CDR2 is SMNVEV in the germline V gene (reference sequence). Trimming shortened V by 4 bases and J by 7 bases, and 11 bases separated the two germline ends. The CDR3 is 13 amino acids. The CDR3 loop reads CASSYTGIQPQHF. Here the CDR3 DNA reads TGTGCCAGCAGTTATACAGGGATACAGCCCCAGCATTTT.

This chain joins TRBV7-9 and TRBJ1-2; weak D call: TRBD1 (6 bases). Germline values: CDR1 SEHNR, CDR2 FQNEAQ (reference sequence). Trimming shortened V by 3 bases and J by 2 bases, and 13 bases separated the two germline ends. The CDR3 spans 15 residues. The CDR3 region has the DNA TGTGCCAGCAGCTTGAGGCAGGGACACAACTATGGCTACACCTTC. This gives the protein CASSLRQGHNYGYTF.

CDR3 region: CASSLAAQGTVGYGYTF. The CDR3 DNA reads as TGTGCCAGCAGCTTGGCGGCCCAGGGGACGGTTGGATATGGCTACACCTTC. The V gene is TRBV5-5, the J gene TRBJ1-2, with D perhaps matching TRBD1 (6 bases). The CDR3 spans 17 residues. Germline values: CDR1 SGHKS, CDR2 YYEKEE (reference sequence). With 0 bases removed from V and 5 bases from J, the gap between germline ends came to 20 bases.

The rearrangement links TRBV29-1 to TRBJ2-3, with D perhaps TRBD1 (6 bases). This CDR3 has 14 amino acids. V was shortened by 5 bases and J by 6 bases, with 18 bases between the two germline ends. Germline values: CDR1 SQVTM, CDR2 ANQGSEA. The CDR3 here is CSVPKQGVGDTQYF. CDR3 nucleotide sequence: TGCAGCGTTCCTAAACAGGGTGTTGGGGATACGCAGTATTTT.